The 21 T cell receptor beta chains reported below all come from one sample, sequenced in a study of molecular identifiers for immune sequencing clone quantification. TCRdb re-analysed the PCR reads in MiXCR, keeping a single row per CDR3 protein. Among tens of thousands of distinct CDR3 sequences listed, roughly a fifth were seen once. Sequenced material: naive CD8+ T cells from blood, with Jurkat cell RNA spiked in. Subset reported: FACS-sorted CD8+CD4-CCR7+CD45RA+ naive T cells. Source of these receptors: a human donor in good health. Some libraries in this study had Jurkat cell RNA spiked in.

The V call is TRBV3-1, the J call TRBJ2-1, with 10 bases that match TRBD2. The CDR3 spans 17 residues. Germline lookup yields CDR1 LGHDT and CDR2 YNNKEL (reference sequence). The trim removed 0 bases at V and 5 bases at J, leaving 7 bases unmatched. The CDR3 loop reads CASSQDVAGGGHNEQFF. The CDR3, as DNA: TGTGCCAGCAGCCAAGACGTAGCGGGAGGAGGCCACAATGAGCAGTTCTTC.

Note on this clonotype: A much larger clonotype is one base distant, so this may be a read error. V is TRBV10-3 and J is TRBJ2-3, with a tentative D call TRBD2 (5 bases). CDR3 size: 12 residues. V was clipped by 10 bases and J by 8 bases, with 16 bases between them. Germline lookup yields CDR1 ENHRY and CDR2 SYGVKD. In DNA form, the CDR3 reads TGTGCCAACTCCCCCGATGGAGGTACGCAGTATTTT. It encodes CANSPDGGTQYF.

There are many counts of this clonotype. The CDR3 sequence: CSVVEGGHVETQYF. CDR3 nucleotide sequence: TGCAGCGTTGTAGAGGGAGGCCATGTGGAGACCCAGTACTTC. The chain uses TRBV29-1 and TRBJ2-5, with a possible D match to TRBD2 (6 bases). Per the germline V gene, CDR1 is SQVTM and CDR2 is ANQGSEA. The CDR3 has 14 amino acids. V lost 4 bases and J lost 5, with 17 bases in between.

In the case of this clonotype: A read error may be the cause here, since a much bigger clone is one base away. V usage is TRBV9 and J usage is TRBJ2-1; D uncertain. V lost 3 bases and J 6 bases, leaving 7 bases between the germline ends. The V gene's germline CDR1 is SGDLS and CDR2 YYNGEE. The CDR3 consists of 12 residues. The CDR3 protein is CASSEESNEQFF. In nucleotides, the CDR3 is TGTGCCAGCAGCGAGGAAAGCAATGAGCAGTTCTTC.

The chain uses TRBV13 and TRBJ2-2; D unresolved. The length of the CDR3 is 16 residues. Trimming shortened V by 0 bases and J by 1 base, and 9 bases separated the two germline ends. The germline V gene encodes CDR1 PRHDT and CDR2 FYEKMQ (reference sequence). CDR3 in DNA: TGTGCCAGCAGCTTAGGAATACTGGGGAACACCGGGGAGCTGTTTTTT. This encodes CASSLGILGNTGELFF.

This clonotype was counted only a few times. The chain links TRBV4-3 to TRBJ2-2; 8 positions agree with TRBD1. The CDR3 is 14 amino acids. Per germline, CDR1 LGHNA and CDR2 YSLEER. Trimming removed 1 base from V and 8 bases from J; junction bases left unmatched: 3. The CDR3 is CASSQGTGKGELFF. CDR3 nucleotide sequence: TGCGCCAGCAGCCAAGGGACAGGGAAAGGGGAGCTGTTTTTT.

Details on this clonotype: A much larger clone lies one base from this, so it may be a read error. Since no conserved phenylalanine or tryptophan closes the CDR3, a read error is the likely cause. The DNA is left out, because the CDR3 cannot be placed on it with certainty; the CDR3 is given as TCRdb lists it. The chain has TRBV18 and TRBJ1-2. Germline-derived CDR1 and CDR2 are KGHSH and LQKENI. Ends included, the CDR3 has 10 residues. The CDR3 region is CASSPPDVTL.

The gene calls are TRBV11-2 and TRBJ2-1; the match to TRBD2 covers 10 bases. The germline CDR1 and CDR2 sequences are SGHAT and FQNNGV. The CDR3 is 15 residues long. V lost 4 bases, J lost 5 bases, and 5 bases stayed unmatched. The DNA of the CDR3 is TGTGCCAGCAGCTGGACTAGCGGACTACACAATGAGCAGTTCTTC. Amino acid sequence: CASSWTSGLHNEQFF.

This clonotype was detected ten times or more. CDR3 nucleotides: TGTGCCAGCAGCTTACCGGGACAGATAACCACTGAAGCTTTCTTT. Translation: CASSLPGQITTEAFF. V gene TRBV7-2 combines with J gene TRBJ1-1; 7 nucleotides line up with TRBD1. The germline V gene encodes CDR1 SGHTA and CDR2 FQGNSA. V lost 2 bases to trimming and J lost 4 bases; unmatched junction nucleotides: 7. The CDR3 sequence is 15 residues long. The variable domain in full, completed from reference TRBV7-2 and TRBJ1-1, reads GAGVSQSPSNKVTEKGKDVELRCDPISGHTALYWYRQSLGQGLEFLIYFQGNSAPDKSGLPSDRFSAERTGGSVSTLTIQRTQQEDSAVYLCASSLPGQITTEAFFGQGTRLTVV.

In regard to this clonotype: Being one base from a much bigger clone, this may be a read error. The conserved closing phenylalanine or tryptophan is absent in this CDR3, likely reflecting a read error. The genes are TRBV11-2 and TRBJ2-7; the D is unclear. Trimming stripped 4 bases from V and 2 bases from J, with 15 bases between. CDR3 length: 15 residues. Germline CDR1 SGHAT, CDR2 FQNNGV. The CDR3 DNA is TGTGCCAGCAGCTACGCGGTTGGACCGACCTACGAGCAGTACTCC. It codes for CASSYAVGPTYEQYS.

In the case of this clonotype: Its ends do not fully match the called genes, so a read error is possible. The chain couples TRBV4-3 to TRBJ2-1; D is uncertain. The CDR3 totals 15 residues. CDR1 is LGHNA, CDR2 YSLEER, per germline. CDR3 sequence: CASSQASDSDNEQFF. The CDR3 region has the DNA TGCGCCAGCAGCCAAGCCTCAGACTCCGACAATGAGCAGTTCTTC.

This clonotype was seen at least ten times. The chain has TRBV19 and TRBJ2-7, with D perhaps assigned TRBD1 or TRBD2 (5 bases each). Trimming pared 5 bases from V and 0 bases from J, leaving 11 bases between. Germline lookup yields CDR1 LNHDA and CDR2 SQIVND (reference sequence). The CDR3 loop spans 14 amino acids. CDR3 coding DNA: TGTGCCAGTAGTGAGGGGTTTAGCTCCTACGAGCAGTACTTC. Translation: CASSEGFSSYEQYF.

Points on this clonotype: A much larger clone differs by one base, so this may be a read error. The V and J genes are TRBV5-8 and TRBJ2-5; TRBD2 matches 7 bases. Germline loops: CDR1 SGHTS, CDR2 YDEGEE. The CDR3 covers 16 residues. Unmatched junction bases numbered 13, after V lost 4 bases and J lost 4 bases. CDR3 DNA: TGTGCCAGCAGCATTGTCCCACGGGAGGCTTCAGAGACCCAGTACTTC. Its protein is CASSIVPREASETQYF.

V gene TRBV2 combines with J gene TRBJ2-5; TRBD1 is a possible D gene (6 bases). This CDR3 spans 14 amino acids. The V end lost 5 bases, the J end lost 4 bases, and 14 bases lay between the germline ends. Looked up from germline, CDR1 is SNHLY and CDR2 is FYNNEI. In DNA form, the CDR3 reads TGTGCCAGCAGTCCCCACAGGGACACAGAGACCCAGTACTTC. Amino acids: CASSPHRDTETQYF.

About this clonotype itself: A junction end diverges from the germline sequence, so it may reflect a read error. The chain recombines TRBV28 with TRBJ1-2; 8 bases map to TRBD1. CDR1 and CDR2 from the germline V gene are MDHEN and SYDVKM. The CDR3 spans 13 residues. The CDR3 nucleotides are TGTGCCGGCAGCGTGACAGGGGACTATGGCTACACCTTC. Translating gives CAGSVTGDYGYTF.

The sample holds many counts of this clonotype. The chain couples TRBV5-6 to TRBJ1-1; the match to TRBD1 covers 9 bases. The trim removed 3 bases at V and 3 bases at J, leaving 6 bases unmatched. CDR3 length: 15 amino acids. The germline V gene has CDR1 SGHDT and CDR2 YYEEEE. CDR3 sequence (DNA): TGTGCCAGCAGCTCTACCGGGACAGGGTACACTGAAGCTTTCTTT. This sequence encodes CASSSTGTGYTEAFF.

This clonotype was counted between two and nine times. The V gene is TRBV19, the J gene TRBJ2-7, with D possibly called TRBD1 or TRBD2 (5 bases each). The CDR3 runs 13 residues. Germline V CDR1 and CDR2: LNHDA, SQIVND (reference sequence). The V and J ends lost 4 bases and 5 bases respectively, with 12 bases between them. CDR3 nucleotide sequence: TGTGCCAGTAGTAGGGACCCCTTCAACGAGCAGTACTTC. This encodes CASSRDPFNEQYF. The full variable domain, completed using reference TRBV19 and TRBJ2-7, is DGGITQSPKYLFRKEGQNVTLSCEQNLNHDAMYWYRQDPGQGLRLIYYSQIVNDFQKGDIAEGYSVSREKKESFPLTVTSAQKNPTAFYLCASSRDPFNEQYFGPGTRLTVT.

This clonotype showed up many times. V is TRBV3-1 and J is TRBJ2-3; 8 bases fit TRBD2. With 1 base clipped from V and 5 bases from J, the junction kept 8 bases outside the gene matches. There are 16 residues in the CDR3. Germline V gives CDR1 LGHDT, CDR2 YNNKEL (reference sequence). CDR3 sequence reads: CASSQVTGGAVDTQYF. The CDR3 DNA reads as TGTGCCAGCAGCCAAGTGACCGGGGGGGCCGTAGATACGCAGTATTTT.

This clonotype came up a few times. The chain is built from TRBV12-3 or TRBV12-4 and TRBJ2-7, with unresolved D. Trimming pared 4 bases from V and 2 bases from J, leaving 15 bases between. The CDR3 totals 15 residues. The CDR3 DNA is TGTGCCAGCAGTTCGGGTAGGATCCTCGCCTACGAGCAGTACTTC. Translation: CASSSGRILAYEQYF.

This clonotype showed up many times. V is TRBV4-3 and J is TRBJ2-3; TRBD2 aligns across 14 bases. The germline CDR1 and CDR2 sequences are LGHNA and YSLEER. Trimming took 0 bases from V and 4 from J; bases not matched to a gene: 12. The CDR3 contains 20 residues. CDR3 in amino acids: CASSQESAGLAGVGSDTQYF. As DNA, the CDR3 is TGCGCCAGCAGCCAAGAGTCAGCGGGACTAGCGGGAGTAGGCTCAGATACGCAGTATTTT.

This chain connects TRBV3-2 to TRBJ2-1; the table's D call of TRBD1 was not tested on the DNA. TRBV3-2 is a known pseudogene. The CDR3 totals 13 residues. CDR3 DNA: TGTGCCAGCAGCTGCTCCCTGAGGCGTGAGCAGTTCTTC. Translating gives CASSCSLRREQFF.